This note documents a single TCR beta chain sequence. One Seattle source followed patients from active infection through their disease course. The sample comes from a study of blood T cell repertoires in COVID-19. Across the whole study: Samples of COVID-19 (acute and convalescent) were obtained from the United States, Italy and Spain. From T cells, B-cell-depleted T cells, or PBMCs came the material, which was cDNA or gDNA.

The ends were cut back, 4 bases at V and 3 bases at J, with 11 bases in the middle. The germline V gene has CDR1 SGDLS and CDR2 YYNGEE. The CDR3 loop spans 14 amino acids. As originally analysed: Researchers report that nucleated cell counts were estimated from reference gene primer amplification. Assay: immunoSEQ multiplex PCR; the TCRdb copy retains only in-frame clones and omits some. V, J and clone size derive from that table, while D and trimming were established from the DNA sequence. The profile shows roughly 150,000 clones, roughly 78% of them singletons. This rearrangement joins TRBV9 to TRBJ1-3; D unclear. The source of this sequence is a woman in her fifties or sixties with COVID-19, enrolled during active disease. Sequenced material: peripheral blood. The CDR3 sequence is CASSPSGYGNTIYF. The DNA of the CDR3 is TGTGCCAGCAGCCCCTCGGGGTATGGAAACACCATATATTTT.